Shown below are 26 T cell receptor beta chains from a single sample sequenced in a study of blood T cell repertoires in COVID-19 (dated by TCRdb to the early 2020s). The library relied on the immunoSEQ multiplex PCR assay. Imported from immuneACCESS, the table was reduced by TCRdb to in-frame sequences with V and J called. These copies leave out some clones; in studies compared against another copy, an unresolved V gene accounts for under half, and the cause of the remainder is not known. The sample data list about 120,000 clones, and 80% to 90% of these were observed just once. The top ten constitute just under 30% of the sample. The sequenced sample consisted of peripheral blood. The receptor set was obtained from a woman in her 70s with acute or convalescent COVID-19.

V is TRBV14 and J is TRBJ2-2, with TRBD1 identical over 9 bases. Per germline, CDR1 SGHDN and CDR2 FVKESK. The CDR3 covers 15 residues. V lost 5 bases to trimming and J lost 5 bases; unmatched junction nucleotides: 6. The CDR3 protein is CASSGGTGYTGELFF. The DNA of the CDR3 is TGTGCCAGCAGCGGAGGGACAGGGTATACCGGGGAGCTGTTTTTT.

This chain connects TRBV28 to TRBJ2-7, with TRBD2 identical over 12 bases. The trim removed 6 bases at V and 0 bases at J, leaving 3 bases unmatched. Germline loops: CDR1 MDHEN, CDR2 SYDVKM. This CDR3 spans 15 amino acids. The DNA for the CDR3 is TGTGCCAGCAGACTAGCGGGGGGAGGCTCCTACGAGCAGTACTTC. This encodes CASRLAGGGSYEQYF.

The chain links TRBV6-2 or TRBV6-3 to TRBJ2-5; 7 nucleotides line up with TRBD1. CDR3 size: 13 residues. Per germline, CDR1 MNHEY and CDR2 SVGEGT. V trimming: 6 bases; J trimming: 1 base; junction bases outside the gene matches: 2. The CDR3, as DNA: TGTGCCAGCAGCCGGGACAGCCAAGAGACCCAGTACTTC. Amino acid sequence: CASSRDSQETQYF.

The J gene is TRBJ1-1, the V gene TRBV7-9, with D maybe TRBD1 (5 bases). V was trimmed by 1 base and J by 0 bases, leaving 9 bases between them. This CDR3 comprises 15 residues. Germline V gene sequence: CDR1 SEHNR, CDR2 FQNEAQ (reference sequence). CDR3 sequence reads: CASSLGPTVNTEAFF. Here the CDR3 DNA reads TGTGCCAGCAGCTTAGGTCCGACAGTGAACACTGAAGCTTTCTTT.

The chain links TRBV27 to TRBJ1-1; TRBD1 agrees at 8 bases. Trimming at V came to 5 bases and at J to 5 bases, leaving 10 bases not matched to a gene. The CDR3 runs to 15 residues. Germline V gene lookup returns CDR1 MNHEY and CDR2 SMNVEV (reference sequence). CDR3 residues: CASSPKSRGRTEAFF. CDR3 bases: TGTGCCAGCAGTCCGAAATCCAGGGGGCGAACTGAAGCTTTCTTT.

For the CDR3, the DNA is TGTGCCAGCAGTGAAGTTCAGCGGGGCGGGAACACCGGGGAGCTGTTTTTT. As protein: CASSEVQRGGNTGELFF. The J gene is TRBJ2-2, the V gene TRBV6-1; 7 bases match TRBD2. The CDR3 covers 17 residues. Germline V gene lookup returns CDR1 MNHNS and CDR2 SASEGT. V lost 1 base and J lost 1; bases outside the gene matches: 6.

V usage is TRBV18 and J usage is TRBJ1-2, with TRBD1 matching 10 bases. With 4 bases clipped from V and 8 bases from J, the junction kept 13 bases outside the gene matches. The CDR3 totals 16 residues. Looked up from germline, CDR1 is KGHSH and CDR2 is LQKENI. DNA of the CDR3: TGTGCCAGCTCACTGTACTCCGGGACAGGGGAACCCGGCTACACCTTC. Its translation: CASSLYSGTGEPGYTF.

This chain joins TRBV19 and TRBJ2-2, with a weak D call TRBD1 (5 bases). CDR3 size: 14 residues. Germline CDR1 reads LNHDA; CDR2 reads SQIVND (reference sequence). Trimming took off 10 bases at V and 2 bases at J, with 14 bases between the two ends. The CDR3 DNA sequence: TGTGCCACGCGCAGGGCAGACAACACCGGGGAGCTGTTTTTT. Protein sequence: CATRRADNTGELFF.

The chain joins TRBV19 to TRBJ2-2, with a tentative D call TRBD1 (5 bases). CDR1 and CDR2 from the germline V gene are LNHDA and SQIVND (reference sequence). The germline V and J ends were trimmed by 6 bases and 3 bases, with 11 bases remaining between them. The CDR3 has 14 amino acids. The CDR3, as DNA: TGTGCCAGTAGCATGAGCAGGGACACCGGGGAGCTGTTTTTT. It translates to CASSMSRDTGELFF.

The genes are TRBV4-1 and TRBJ2-5; no clear D gene. Between the trimmed V and J ends, which lost 1 base and 1 base, there was a span of 7 bases. The CDR3 has 14 amino acids. The germline V gene has CDR1 MGHRA and CDR2 YSYEKL. The CDR3 nucleotides are TGCGCCAGCAGCCAAGTTCGGTTCCAAGAGACCCAGTACTTC. It specifies CASSQVRFQETQYF.

This clone turned up a few times. The J gene is TRBJ1-2, the V gene TRBV19; D gene unclear. The germline V gene has CDR1 LNHDA and CDR2 SQIVND (reference sequence). There are 13 residues in the CDR3. Between the trimmed V and J ends, which lost 0 bases and 7 bases, there was a span of 9 bases. In DNA form, the CDR3 reads TGTGCCAGTAGTATAGATTTGGGAGGTGGCTACACCTTC. This translates into CASSIDLGGGYTF. The full variable domain, its missing parts supplied by reference TRBV19 and TRBJ1-2, is DGGITQSPKYLFRKEGQNVTLSCEQNLNHDAMYWYRQDPGQGLRLIYYSQIVNDFQKGDIAEGYSVSREKKESFPLTVTSAQKNPTAFYLCASSIDLGGGYTFGSGTRLTVV.

V usage is TRBV5-5 and J usage is TRBJ2-7, with a possible D match to TRBD2 (7 bases). Germline CDR1 is SGHKS and CDR2 is YYEKEE (reference sequence). V was trimmed by 4 bases and J by 3 bases, leaving 20 bases between them. The CDR3 totals 16 residues. The CDR3 is CASSHRRGAPIYEQYF. The CDR3 DNA is TGTGCCAGCAGCCACCGACGGGGGGCCCCAATCTACGAGCAGTACTTC. The full variable domain, completed using reference TRBV5-5 and TRBJ2-7, is DAGVTQSPTHLIKTRGQQVTLRCSPISGHKSVSWYQQVLGQGPQFIFQYYEKEERGRGNFPDRFSARQFPNYSSELNVNALLLGDSALYLCASSHRRGAPIYEQYFGPGTRLTVT.

V gene TRBV30 combines with J gene TRBJ1-6, with D possibly being TRBD1 (5 bases). Germline loops: CDR1 GTSNPN, CDR2 SVGIG (reference sequence). V gave up 0 bases and J gave up 9 bases, with 15 bases separating them. The CDR3 sequence is 15 residues long. The CDR3 sequence: CAWSVTQGVGSPLHF. The CDR3 bases are TGTGCCTGGAGTGTAACCCAGGGTGTTGGTTCACCCCTCCACTTT.

This clone was picked up a small number of times. The V gene is TRBV3-1 (or the pseudogene TRBV3-2), the J gene TRBJ1-5; tentatively, D is TRBD1 (6 bases). Germline CDR1 reads LGHDT; CDR2 reads YNNKEL (reference sequence). CDR3 length: 13 amino acids. Trimming left V 2 bases short and J 6 bases short, with 8 bases between. In nucleotides, the CDR3 is TGTGCCAGCAGCCAAACAGGGTTTCAGCCCCAGCATTTT. This codes for CASSQTGFQPQHF.

A remark on this clone: The limits of the CDR3 on the DNA are not certain, so only TCRdb's listed CDR3 is given. The chain joins TRBV27 to TRBJ1-4; no check of the table's D call, TRBD1, against the DNA was made. The CDR3 spans 15 residues, counting both ends. CDR1 and CDR2 from the germline V gene are MNHEY and SMNVEV (reference sequence). The CDR3 is CASSFLAGRGEKLFF.

J is TRBJ1-6 and V is TRBV6-5; tentatively, D is TRBD1 (6 bases). The length of the CDR3 is 13 residues. Germline V gives CDR1 MNHEY, CDR2 SVGAGI. V dropped 7 bases and J dropped 8 bases, with 12 bases sitting between them. Here the CDR3 DNA reads TGTGCCAGCAACTTAGCAGGGGATTCACCCCTCCACTTT. Protein sequence: CASNLAGDSPLHF.

The V and J genes are TRBV30 and TRBJ2-6, with TRBD1 matching 10 bases. CDR1 GTSNPN and CDR2 SVGIG come from the germline V gene (reference sequence). Trimming removed 2 bases from V and 2 bases from J; junction bases left unmatched: 6. The CDR3 runs 17 residues. DNA of the CDR3: TGTGCCTGGAGTCGTGGGACAGGGGTAGCTGGGGCCAACGTCCTGACTTTC. It translates to CAWSRGTGVAGANVLTF.

V and J are TRBV29-1 and TRBJ2-3; weak D call: TRBD2 (5 bases). From germline, CDR1 is SQVTM and CDR2 ANQGSEA. Between the trimmed V and J ends, which lost 3 bases and 1 base, there was a span of 5 bases. The CDR3 has 12 amino acids. In DNA, the CDR3 is TGCAGCGTTGACGGGGGCACAGATACGCAGTATTTT. Its translation: CSVDGGTDTQYF.

This chain connects TRBV7-2 to TRBJ2-1, with 8 positions matching TRBD1. CDR1 and CDR2 from the germline V gene are SGHTA and FQGNSA. V dropped 4 bases and J dropped 2; count of bases not matched to a gene: 1. The CDR3 contains 14 residues. CDR3 sequence (DNA): TGTGCCAGCAGCTCGGGACAGGCCTACAATGAGCAGTTCTTC. Its protein product is CASSSGQAYNEQFF.

The chain couples TRBV6-5 to TRBJ1-5; 7 nucleotides agree with TRBD1. Unmatched junction bases numbered 8, after V lost 6 bases and J lost 6 bases. Germline CDR1 is MNHEY and CDR2 is SVGAGI. The length of the CDR3 is 14 residues. CDR3 sequence (DNA): TGTGCCAGCAGCGTAGACAGGGTTGGTCAGCCCCAGCATTTT. Its translation: CASSVDRVGQPQHF.

CDR3 nucleotides: TGCGCCAGCAGCTTGATAGCGGGGGAAGATACGCAGTATTTT. Translated: CASSLIAGEDTQYF. The V gene is TRBV5-1, the J gene TRBJ2-3; 9 nucleotides agree with TRBD2. There are 14 residues in the CDR3. Trimming took 1 base from V and 5 from J; bases not matched to a gene: 2. The germline gives CDR1 SGHRS, CDR2 YFSETQ.

Turning to this clone: Its ends do not fully match the called genes, so a read error is possible. The chain couples TRBV3-1 (or the pseudogene TRBV3-2) to TRBJ1-1; weak D call: TRBD1 (6 bases). Per the germline V gene, CDR1 is LGHDT and CDR2 is YNNKEL (reference sequence). CDR3 size: 17 residues. In DNA, the CDR3 is TGTGCCAGCAGTCAAGGCATACAGGGCCGTCGAAACACTGAAGCTTTCTTT. This sequence encodes CASSQGIQGRRNTEAFF.

The V gene is TRBV7-9, the J gene TRBJ2-7, with TRBD1 identical over 9 bases. Germline CDR1 SEHNR, CDR2 FQNEAQ (reference sequence). After removal of 3 bases from V and 6 bases from J, the junction contained 3 bases not matched to a gene. CDR3 length equals 13 residues. CDR3 residues: CASSLGTGTEQYF. The CDR3 DNA reads as TGTGCCAGCAGCTTGGGGACAGGGACCGAGCAGTACTTC.

The chain carries TRBV28 and TRBJ1-5; D is perhaps TRBD1 (5 bases). V was pared by 5 bases and J by 6 bases, with 20 bases between. Germline V lookup: CDR1 MDHEN, CDR2 SYDVKM. CDR3 length equals 16 residues. CDR3 sequence reads: CASSPPWRGGIQPQHF. The CDR3 DNA reads TGTGCCAGCAGTCCTCCCTGGAGGGGAGGGATTCAGCCCCAGCATTTT. The whole variable domain, remainder taken from reference TRBV28 and TRBJ1-5, is DVKVTQSSRYLVKRTGEKVFLECVQDMDHENMFWYRQDPGLGLRLIYFSYDVKMKEKGDIPEGYSVSREKKERFSLILESASTNQTSMYLCASSPPWRGGIQPQHFGDGTRLSIL.

Concerning this clone itself: In the same sample, other DNA sequences code for this CDR3. The chain combines TRBV10-1 with TRBJ1-4; tentative D call: TRBD1 (6 bases). The CDR3 runs 13 residues. CDR1 WNHNN and CDR2 SYGVQD come from the germline V gene (reference sequence). Trimming shortened V by 6 bases and J by 2 bases, and 7 bases separated the two germline ends. Here the CDR3 DNA reads TGCGCCAGCAGCCAGGGGACTAATGAAAAACTGTTTTTT. It translates to CASSQGTNEKLFF.

CDR3 in amino acids: CASSNRQGFTGELFF. The CDR3 region has the DNA TGTGCCAGTAGTAATCGACAGGGATTCACCGGGGAGCTGTTTTTT. The chain recombines TRBV19 with TRBJ2-2, with 7 bases identical to TRBD1. The germline gives CDR1 LNHDA, CDR2 SQIVND (reference sequence). The CDR3 spans 15 residues. J was trimmed by 4 bases and V by 4 bases; bases with no gene match: 6.